What follows are 25 T cell receptor beta chains derived from one specimen sequenced in a study of shared clonotypes between healthy human individuals. Libraries were prepared by immunoSEQ multiplex PCR; TCRdb keeps only in-frame clonotypes and omits some of them. The sample shows about 1.1 million clones, about 84% of them seen only once. Input material: memory CD4+ T cells from PBMCs. Documented subset: CD45RA-negative fraction. All receptors come from a man aged 18 to 29 in good health. Some clones in this sample may be carry-over from other donors' samples.

This clone was counted once. J is TRBJ2-3 and V is TRBV28; no firm D call. This CDR3 is built from 12 residues. Looked up from germline, CDR1 is MDHEN and CDR2 is SYDVKM. V was pared by 5 bases and J by 6 bases, with 9 bases between. The CDR3 DNA is TGTGCCAGCAGTCCTCCATTGGATACGCAGTATTTT. It specifies CASSPPLDTQYF. The entire variable domain, with the rest obtained from reference TRBV28 and TRBJ2-3, is as follows: DVKVTQSSRYLVKRTGEKVFLECVQDMDHENMFWYRQDPGLGLRLIYFSYDVKMKEKGDIPEGYSVSREKKERFSLILESASTNQTSMYLCASSPPLDTQYFGPGTRLTVL.

This chain joins TRBV29-1 and TRBJ2-7, with 8 bases lining up with TRBD1. CDR3 size: 13 residues. Trimming removed 5 bases from V and 2 bases from J; junction bases left unmatched: 5. From germline, CDR1 is SQVTM and CDR2 ANQGSEA. CDR3 region: CSVQMDRAYEQYF. The CDR3 bases are TGCAGCGTTCAAATGGACAGGGCCTACGAGCAGTACTTC.

The chain has TRBV11-2 and TRBJ2-7, with D hard to call. The CDR3 has 15 residues. V lost 2 bases and J 2 bases, leaving 13 bases between the germline ends. Germline CDR1 reads SGHAT; CDR2 reads FQNNGV. The CDR3 region is CASSLMPSRAYEQYF. The DNA of the CDR3 is TGTGCCAGCAGCTTAATGCCAAGTAGAGCCTACGAGCAGTACTTC.

The chain joins TRBV4-2 to TRBJ2-7; TRBD1 aligns across 8 bases. The ends lost 0 bases at V and 2 bases at J; junction bases unmatched: 3. Germline values: CDR1 LGHNA, CDR2 YNFKEQ. This CDR3 is 15 amino acids long. The CDR3 DNA follows: TGTGCCAGCAGCCAAGATCGGACAGGGCCCTACGAGCAGTACTTC. Its protein is CASSQDRTGPYEQYF.

This clone was recorded only once. The chain couples TRBV18 to TRBJ1-1; tentatively, D is TRBD1 (5 bases). This CDR3 has 16 residues. Trimming cost V 3 bases and J 4 bases, with 18 bases left between them. Germline CDR1 is KGHSH and CDR2 is LQKENI. The CDR3 DNA reads as TGTGCCAGCTCACCTAATTGGGGGAAGATGAGCACTGAAGCTTTCTTT. It codes for CASSPNWGKMSTEAFF.

The J gene is TRBJ1-2, the V gene TRBV4-1, with 7 bases aligning to TRBD1. This CDR3 has 18 residues. Trimming at V came to 0 bases and at J to 2 bases, leaving 12 bases not matched to a gene. CDR1 and CDR2 (germline): MGHRA, YSYEKL. The CDR3 DNA follows: TGCGCCAGCAGCCAAGATAGGGCGGTACAGGGGTCGAACTATGGCTACACCTTC. It encodes CASSQDRAVQGSNYGYTF.

This clone was observed a few times. The rearrangement joins TRBV15 to TRBJ2-7; tentatively, D is TRBD1 (6 bases). Trimming cost V 5 bases and J 0 bases, with 17 bases left between them. CDR1 LNHNV and CDR2 YYDKDF come from the germline V gene (reference sequence). The length of the CDR3 is 16 residues. In DNA, the CDR3 is TGTGCCACCAGCCATGACAGGCGGACCCTCTCCTACGAGCAGTACTTC. This encodes CATSHDRRTLSYEQYF.

Note on this clone: Other nucleotide sequences from this sample produce the same CDR3. This chain uses TRBV5-1 with TRBJ1-1; 8 positions agree with TRBD1. This CDR3 has 14 residues. Germline CDR1 and CDR2: SGHRS and YFSETQ. Trimming cost V 4 bases and J 1 base; bases outside gene matches: 3. CDR3 sequence: CASSPGTGNTEAFF. CDR3 coding DNA: TGCGCCAGCAGCCCAGGGACAGGGAACACTGAAGCTTTCTTT.

The DNA for the CDR3 is TGTGCCAGCAGTTTATTAGGCTCGGCTAGCGGGAGTTCCTACGAGCAGTACTTC. This codes for CASSLLGSASGSSYEQYF. This chain links TRBV27 with TRBJ2-7; 10 nucleotides agree with TRBD2. CDR1 and CDR2 from the germline V gene are MNHEY and SMNVEV (reference sequence). This CDR3 contains 18 residues. Trimming took 1 base from V and 1 from J; bases not matched to a gene: 10.

In regard to this clone: A much larger clonotype is one base distant, so this may be a read error. The rearrangement uses TRBV7-3 and TRBJ2-6; D is possibly TRBD1 (5 bases). The CDR3 extends over 15 amino acids. Germline CDR1 SGHTA, CDR2 FQGTGA. Between the trimmed V and J ends, which lost 2 bases and 0 bases, there was a span of 5 bases. CDR3 region: CASSLDSSGANVLTF. Written as DNA, the CDR3 is TGTGCCAGCAGCTTAGACAGCTCTGGGGCCAACGTCCTGACTTTC. The full variable domain, rest sourced from reference TRBV7-3 and TRBJ2-6, is GAGVSQTPSNKVTEKGKYVELRCDPISGHTALYWYRQSLGQGPEFLIYFQGTGAADDSGLPNDRFFAVRPEGSVSTLKIQRTERGDSAVYLCASSLDSSGANVLTFGAGSRLTVL.

The gene calls are TRBV5-6 and TRBJ1-2; TRBD1 might be the D (6 bases). Germline-derived CDR1 and CDR2 are SGHDT and YYEEEE. V was shortened by 0 bases and J by 3 bases, with 15 bases between the two germline ends. The CDR3 sequence is 16 residues long. The CDR3 nucleotides are TGTGCCAGCAGCTTGGCCGGATATCACAGGGACTATGGCTACACCTTC. It specifies CASSLAGYHRDYGYTF.

The chain is built from TRBV5-1 and TRBJ2-1; 10 bases map to TRBD2. Per the germline V gene, CDR1 is SGHRS and CDR2 is YFSETQ. This CDR3 has 16 amino acids. V lost 4 bases and J lost 8; bases outside the gene matches: 12. The CDR3 DNA reads TGCGCCAGCAGCCGCCGGACTAGCGGAGGGGGGGATGAGCAGTTCTTC. Encoded protein: CASSRRTSGGGDEQFF.

The V gene is TRBV5-5, the J gene TRBJ1-2, with D unresolved. The CDR3 length is 14 residues. V was clipped by 1 base and J by 3 bases, with 10 bases between them. CDR1 and CDR2 from the germline V gene are SGHKS and YYEKEE (reference sequence). CDR3 sequence (DNA): TGTGCCAGCAGCTTGAGCCCTGGGGACTATGGCTACACCTTC. This encodes CASSLSPGDYGYTF.

This clone was counted once. The chain combines TRBV7-9 with TRBJ2-2; no definite D call. With 8 bases removed from V and 6 bases from J, the gap between germline ends came to 13 bases. The CDR3 contains 13 residues. From germline, CDR1 is SEHNR and CDR2 FQNEAQ (reference sequence). As DNA, the CDR3 is TGTGCCAGCCTCGGTTACATGCCCGGGGAGCTGTTTTTT. As protein: CASLGYMPGELFF.

The V and J genes are TRBV6-5 and TRBJ1-3, with no clear D. This CDR3 spans 13 amino acids. Germline V gives CDR1 MNHEY, CDR2 SVGAGI. V was pared by 5 bases and J by 1 base, with 6 bases between. CDR3 residues: CASSTMSGNTIYF. The CDR3 region has the DNA TGTGCCAGCAGTACGATGTCTGGAAACACCATATATTTT.

The chain joins TRBV19 to TRBJ1-5; 9 positions agree with TRBD1. Germline CDR1 is LNHDA and CDR2 is SQIVND (reference sequence). The CDR3 covers 19 residues. V dropped 5 bases and J dropped 0; count of bases not matched to a gene: 14. The CDR3, as DNA: TGTGCCAGTAGTCTACGGCGTCCCGGGACAGGGAATAGCAATCAGCCCCAGCATTTT. This translates into CASSLRRPGTGNSNQPQHF.

V is TRBV5-1 and J is TRBJ2-1; 10 bases fit TRBD1. The germline CDR1 and CDR2 sequences are SGHRS and YFSETQ. Trimming took 3 bases from V and 7 from J; bases not matched to a gene: 7. There are 15 residues in the CDR3. The CDR3 reads CASSSVPGQGNEQFF. In nucleotides, the CDR3 is TGCGCCAGCAGCTCAGTCCCGGGACAGGGGAATGAGCAGTTCTTC.

A single count supports this clone. The same CDR3 also results from other DNA sequences found in this sample. The genes are TRBV5-1 and TRBJ1-4, with D tentatively TRBD1 (6 bases). V shed 4 bases and J shed 0 bases, with 13 bases lying between them. CDR1 SGHRS and CDR2 YFSETQ come from the germline V gene. This CDR3 is 16 amino acids long. The DNA of the CDR3 is TGCGCCAGCAGCCTCGGGACACAGGCAACTAATGAAAAACTGTTTTTT. Protein sequence: CASSLGTQATNEKLFF.

The V call is TRBV6-1, the J call TRBJ2-1; D is unclear. With 5 bases removed from V and 5 bases from J, the gap between germline ends came to 10 bases. CDR3 size: 13 residues. Germline values: CDR1 MNHNS, CDR2 SASEGT. The CDR3 sequence: CASSTHIDNEQFF. The CDR3 DNA sequence: TGTGCCAGCAGTACCCATATTGACAATGAGCAGTTCTTC.

The V and J genes are TRBV28 and TRBJ2-7; D gene ambiguous. Germline V lookup: CDR1 MDHEN, CDR2 SYDVKM. The CDR3 contains 16 residues. V was trimmed by 5 bases and J by 1 base, leaving 18 bases between them. In DNA, the CDR3 is TGTGCCAGCAGTCTCTCCTTGGGCGCGAAATCCTACGAGCAGTACTTC. Translating gives CASSLSLGAKSYEQYF.

J is TRBJ1-2 and V is TRBV2; D gene ambiguous. The germline V gene has CDR1 SNHLY and CDR2 FYNNEI. V lost 5 bases to trimming and J lost 5 bases, with 9 bases between them. This CDR3 is 12 amino acids long. This CDR3 reads CASSRAAYGYTF. CDR3 DNA sequence: TGTGCCAGCAGTCGGGCGGCTTATGGCTACACCTTC.

The chain recombines TRBV5-1 with TRBJ1-2; unclear D gene. The CDR3 length is 15 residues. Germline CDR1 is SGHRS and CDR2 is YFSETQ. V lost 1 base to trimming and J lost 1 base, with 11 bases between them. CDR3 amino acids: CASSLTGKDNYGYTF. CDR3 DNA sequence: TGCGCCAGCAGCTTGACCGGGAAGGATAACTATGGCTACACCTTC.

This chain joins TRBV7-9 and TRBJ2-3, with 8 bases that match TRBD2. J gave up 0 bases and V 5 bases, and 13 bases lay outside the gene matches. The germline CDR1 and CDR2 sequences are SEHNR and FQNEAQ (reference sequence). The length of the CDR3 is 18 residues. In DNA form, the CDR3 reads TGTGCCAGCAGCCCCACCTATTCACTAGCGGAAAGCACAGATACGCAGTATTTT. It is translated as CASSPTYSLAESTDTQYF.

This chain uses TRBV2 with TRBJ2-7; D gene ambiguous. The CDR3 extends over 13 amino acids. V gave up 7 bases and J gave up 6 bases, with 16 bases separating them. Germline values: CDR1 SNHLY, CDR2 FYNNEI. In DNA form, the CDR3 reads TGTGCCAGCACCACACTACTTAGAGGCGAGCAGTACTTC. Residues: CASTTLLRGEQYF.

The CDR3 reads CASSQVGTANEKLFF. The CDR3 DNA sequence: TGCGCCAGCAGCCAAGTGGGGACAGCTAATGAAAAACTGTTTTTT. The rearrangement links TRBV4-1 to TRBJ1-4; 7 bases match TRBD1. V shed 1 base, J shed 3 bases, and the junction held 2 bases outside the gene matches. CDR3 length: 15 residues. CDR1 is MGHRA and CDR2 is YSYEKL in the germline V gene.